One and the same sample provided the 31 T cell receptor beta chains below, sequenced in a study of CD4+ T cells in melanoma (dated by TCRdb to 2022 to 2024). The method behind the library was the immunoSEQ multiplex PCR assay. TCRdb carries this immuneACCESS record with in-frame sequences only. Its versions omit some clonotypes, under half of them owing to an unresolved V gene in the studies checked, with the rest unexplained. This sample lists about 50,000 clones; roughly 87% were detected once. The leading ten clones occupy 10% to 15% of the sample. The sequencing sample was made of peripheral blood. All receptors derive from a human donor with melanoma.

V and J are TRBV30 and TRBJ1-5; D ambiguous. This CDR3 contains 15 residues. V gave up 0 bases and J gave up 1 base, with 10 bases separating them. Germline V gene sequence: CDR1 GTSNPN, CDR2 SVGIG (reference sequence). The CDR3 DNA is TGTGCCTGGAGTGTAGGAGTCCTGAGCAATCAGCCCCAGCATTTT. Its protein is CAWSVGVLSNQPQHF. Combining the CDR3 with reference TRBV30 and TRBJ1-5 gives the whole variable domain SQTIHQWPATLVQPVGSPLSLECTVEGTSNPNLYWYRQAAGRGLQLLFYSVGIGQISSEVPQNLSASRPQDRQFILSSKKLLLSDSGFYLCAWSVGVLSNQPQHFGDGTRLSIL.

This clone was observed a few times. J is TRBJ1-5 and V is TRBV7-9; TRBD1 might be the D (6 bases). CDR1 SEHNR and CDR2 FQNEAQ come from the germline V gene (reference sequence). The CDR3 extends over 14 amino acids. V was shortened by 4 bases and J by 5 bases, with 12 bases between the two germline ends. The CDR3 DNA reads TGTGCCAGCAGCTCACAGGGACCGCATCAGCCCCAGCATTTT. Protein: CASSSQGPHQPQHF.

The chain recombines TRBV6-6 with TRBJ2-7, with 7 bases that match TRBD2. V shed 1 base, J shed 5 bases, and the junction held 11 bases outside the gene matches. This CDR3 spans 16 amino acids. Germline values: CDR1 MNHNY, CDR2 SVGAGI (reference sequence). Here the CDR3 reads CASSYLGGRAENEQYF. The CDR3 coding sequence is TGTGCCAGCAGTTACTTGGGAGGGAGGGCAGAAAACGAGCAGTACTTC.

The V call is TRBV6-4, the J call TRBJ2-1, with TRBD2 matching 8 bases. The V gene end was trimmed by 6 bases and the J gene end by 7 bases; junction bases not matched to a gene: 11. The germline V gene encodes CDR1 MRHNA and CDR2 SNTAGT. The CDR3 has 15 residues. CDR3 nucleotide sequence: TGTGCCAGCAGCGTCACGGGGGGGCCCGGGAATGAGCAGTTCTTC. It codes for CASSVTGGPGNEQFF.

The CDR3 sequence is CASSRWDTPGAGELFF. CDR3 DNA sequence: TGTGCCAGCAGCCGCTGGGACACCCCGGGGGCCGGGGAGCTGTTTTTT. The V call is TRBV5-6, the J call TRBJ2-2; the D gene could be TRBD1 or TRBD2 (6 bases each). CDR1 SGHDT and CDR2 YYEEEE come from the germline V gene. The CDR3 is 16 residues long. V lost 4 bases to trimming and J lost 6 bases, with 19 bases between them.

V and J are TRBV7-8 and TRBJ1-2; TRBD1 is a possible D gene (6 bases). The CDR3 spans 16 residues. Per the germline V gene, CDR1 is SGHVS and CDR2 is FQNEAQ. The V end lost 2 bases, the J end lost 8 bases, and 21 bases lay between the germline ends. The CDR3 DNA reads as TGTGCCAGCAGCTTATGGGGATCGGGGGCGGCTAAAGGCTACACCTTC. Translating it yields CASSLWGSGAAKGYTF.

CDR3 in DNA: TGCGCCAGCAGCCTGCTCAGTAGGACGGATAATTCACCCCTCCACTTT. The encoded protein is CASSLLSRTDNSPLHF. The chain is built from TRBV5-1 and TRBJ1-6; D gene uncertain. The germline V gene encodes CDR1 SGHRS and CDR2 YFSETQ. There are 16 residues in the CDR3. Trimming left V 4 bases short and J 5 bases short, with 16 bases between.

This chain links TRBV5-6 with TRBJ1-2, with D tentatively TRBD1 (6 bases). V lost 0 bases and J lost 4, with 16 bases in between. Germline V lookup: CDR1 SGHDT, CDR2 YYEEEE. The CDR3 contains 16 residues. In DNA, the CDR3 is TGTGCCAGCAGCTTGGAAGGGCAGGGGTATGGCTATGGCTACACCTTC. This encodes CASSLEGQGYGYGYTF.

The chain couples TRBV2 to TRBJ1-2, with unresolved D. Trimming took off 5 bases at V and 5 bases at J, with 12 bases between the two ends. The CDR3 has 13 amino acids. Germline loops: CDR1 SNHLY, CDR2 FYNNEI. The CDR3 nucleotides read TGTGCCAGCAGTCCGATAGGAGGGTATGGCTACACCTTC. This translates into CASSPIGGYGYTF.

V gene TRBV2 combines with J gene TRBJ1-2; D call uncertain. This CDR3 is built from 11 residues. Germline assignment: CDR1 SNHLY and CDR2 FYNNEI. V lost 9 bases to trimming and J lost 8 bases, with 13 bases between them. This CDR3 is CARSARRGYTF. The CDR3 nucleotides read TGTGCCAGATCCGCCAGGCGGGGCTACACCTTC.

This chain uses TRBV11-2 with TRBJ2-1, with TRBD2 matching 8 bases. V dropped 4 bases and J dropped 2; count of bases not matched to a gene: 7. The CDR3 covers 16 residues. Germline CDR1 and CDR2: SGHAT and FQNNGV. CDR3 coding DNA: TGTGCCAGCAGCTCCTGGCGGGGGGAGGCCTACAATGAGCAGTTCTTC. Its protein product is CASSSWRGEAYNEQFF.

This chain joins TRBV11-2 and TRBJ2-1, with a possible D match to TRBD2 (7 bases). The CDR3 covers 13 residues. Trimming stripped 5 bases from V and 9 bases from J, with 14 bases between. Germline assignment: CDR1 SGHAT and CDR2 FQNNGV. DNA of the CDR3: TGTGCCAGCAGCGGCCCGGGGGGCGGTGAGCAGTTCTTC. Translation: CASSGPGGGEQFF.

J is TRBJ1-1 and V is TRBV28; D is undetermined. Deletions cut 5 bases from V and 0 bases from J, with 4 bases between. CDR1 is MDHEN, CDR2 SYDVKM, per germline. The CDR3 runs 12 residues. This CDR3 reads CASSPVNTEAFF. In DNA, the CDR3 is TGTGCCAGCAGTCCCGTGAACACTGAAGCTTTCTTT.

V is TRBV28 and J is TRBJ2-5; D might be TRBD1 (6 bases). The length of the CDR3 is 15 residues. CDR1 is MDHEN, CDR2 SYDVKM, per germline. Trimming removed 6 bases from V and 2 bases from J, with 16 bases in between. CDR3 nucleotides: TGTGCCAGCAGAACGGGCAGGGGCTTTCAAGAGACCCAGTACTTC. Its protein is CASRTGRGFQETQYF. The entire variable domain, with the rest obtained from reference TRBV28 and TRBJ2-5, is as follows: DVKVTQSSRYLVKRTGEKVFLECVQDMDHENMFWYRQDPGLGLRLIYFSYDVKMKEKGDIPEGYSVSREKKERFSLILESASTNQTSMYLCASRTGRGFQETQYFGPGTRLLVL.

V is TRBV11-2 and J is TRBJ2-6; D gene unclear. Germline V gene lookup returns CDR1 SGHAT and CDR2 FQNNGV. Trimming removed 0 bases from V and 0 bases from J, with 3 bases in between. The CDR3 has 15 residues. The CDR3 loop is CASSLDSSGANVLTF. Written as DNA, the CDR3 is TGTGCCAGCAGCTTAGACTCCTCTGGGGCCAACGTCCTGACTTTC.

This chain joins TRBV2 and TRBJ2-7, with 7 bases lining up with TRBD2. The V gene's germline CDR1 is SNHLY and CDR2 FYNNEI. V lost 6 bases, J lost 3 bases, and 8 bases stayed unmatched. The CDR3 covers 14 residues. DNA for the CDR3: TGTGCCAGCAGCCGCGGGGGAGGGGTCTACGAGCAGTACTTC. Protein sequence: CASSRGGGVYEQYF.

V is TRBV19 and J is TRBJ2-3; D is tentatively TRBD1 or TRBD2 (6 bases each). The ends were cut back, 8 bases at V and 5 bases at J, with 14 bases in the middle. The CDR3 totals 13 residues. CDR1 and CDR2 from the germline V gene are LNHDA and SQIVND (reference sequence). The CDR3 DNA follows: TGTGCCAGTTCCGAACAGGGAGGAGATACGCAGTATTTT. Residues: CASSEQGGDTQYF.

Turning to this clone: At one boundary the junction diverges from the germline segment, which might be a read error. The same CDR3 is also encoded by other DNA sequences in this sample. The chain links TRBV6-5 to TRBJ2-7, with TRBD2 matching over 7 bases. Germline V gene sequence: CDR1 MNHEY, CDR2 SVGAGI. This CDR3 contains 15 residues. CDR3 DNA: TGTGCCAGCAGTTACTCGCAGGGACTATCCTATGAGCAGTACTTC. Translating gives CASSYSQGLSYEQYF.

This chain uses TRBV9 with TRBJ1-3; a weak D match, TRBD1 (6 bases). Germline V gene lookup returns CDR1 SGDLS and CDR2 YYNGEE. The CDR3 totals 14 residues. Trimming removed 2 bases at V and 8 bases at J, with 14 bases between. The CDR3 DNA sequence: TGTGCCAGCAGCGTCACAGGGAGGGAAGACACCATATATTTT. This gives the protein CASSVTGREDTIYF. Filled out from reference TRBV9 and TRBJ1-3, the complete variable domain reads DSGVTQTPKHLITATGQRVTLRCSPRSGDLSVYWYQQSLDQGLQFLIQYYNGEERAKGNILERFSAQQFPDLHSELNLSSLELGDSALYFCASSVTGREDTIYFGEGSWLTVV.

This sequence joins TRBV7-3 and TRBJ2-5, with D possibly TRBD2 on 7 matching bases. The CDR3 loop spans 16 amino acids. Germline V gene lookup returns CDR1 SGHTA and CDR2 FQGTGA. Trimming cost V 2 bases and J 1 base, with 14 bases left between them. This CDR3 is CASSLEGGGPQETQYF. Written as DNA, the CDR3 is TGTGCCAGCAGCTTAGAGGGCGGGGGCCCCCAAGAGACCCAGTACTTC.

The chain couples TRBV28 to TRBJ1-1; D call uncertain. The ends were cut back, 6 bases at V and 3 bases at J, with 14 bases in the middle. Germline V CDR1 and CDR2: MDHEN, SYDVKM. The CDR3 totals 14 residues. CDR3 coding DNA: TGTGCCAGCAGAAGTACTCTGGGGTACACTGAAGCTTTCTTT. It yields the protein CASRSTLGYTEAFF.

This chain's CDR3 is CASSPGGQGVGQPQHF. Written as DNA, the CDR3 is TGTGCCAGCTCACCGGGTGGACAGGGAGTGGGCCAGCCCCAGCATTTT. The chain uses TRBV18 and TRBJ1-5, with 8 bases aligning to TRBD1. The length of the CDR3 is 16 residues. CDR1 is KGHSH, CDR2 LQKENI, per germline. V trimming: 3 bases; J trimming: 7 bases; junction bases outside the gene matches: 11.

The chain employs TRBV5-4 and TRBJ1-1; D unresolved. V was trimmed by 4 bases and J by 2 bases, leaving 12 bases between them. Germline CDR1 is SGHNT and CDR2 is YYREEE (reference sequence). CDR3 length equals 14 residues. The CDR3 DNA reads TGTGCCAGCAGCGGCAAAGGGTTAAACACTGAAGCTTTCTTT. Its protein product is CASSGKGLNTEAFF.

The rearrangement links TRBV4-2 to TRBJ1-4; TRBD1 matches 9 bases. The J segment lost 6 bases and the V segment lost 1 base, leaving 3 bases of the junction unmatched. The CDR3 is 15 amino acids. CDR1 and CDR2 from the germline V gene are LGHNA and YNFKEQ. CDR3 coding DNA: TGTGCCAGCAGCCAAGGGGACAGGGAACATGAAAAACTGTTTTTT. It yields the protein CASSQGDREHEKLFF.

The rearrangement uses TRBV18 and TRBJ1-2; D is uncertain. This CDR3 is 16 amino acids long. V lost 3 bases and J lost 6, with 20 bases in between. Germline values: CDR1 KGHSH, CDR2 LQKENI. The CDR3 DNA reads as TGTGCCAGCTCACCGACCGCCCCTTTCGGGCGAGATGGCTACACCTTC. Protein sequence: CASSPTAPFGRDGYTF.

The gene calls are TRBV7-9 and TRBJ2-6; D is uncertain. Germline CDR1 and CDR2: SEHNR and FQNEAQ (reference sequence). CDR3 length equals 13 residues. V was shortened by 5 bases and J by 4 bases, with 6 bases between the two germline ends. The CDR3 here is CASSRSGANVLTF. For the CDR3, the DNA is TGTGCCAGCAGCCGGTCAGGGGCCAACGTCCTGACTTTC.

V usage is TRBV6-1 and J usage is TRBJ1-5; D gene uncertain. This CDR3 has 12 amino acids. The V end lost 1 base, the J end lost 7 bases, and 5 bases lay between the germline ends. The germline V gene has CDR1 MNHNS and CDR2 SASEGT. CDR3 sequence (DNA): TGTGCCAGCAGTGAAGGGCGACAGCCCCAGCATTTT. The encoded protein is CASSEGRQPQHF.

The rearrangement uses TRBV7-9 and TRBJ1-4, with a tentative D call TRBD1 (6 bases). The V end was cut by 6 bases, the J end by 8 bases, with 13 bases between. This CDR3 has 13 amino acids. CDR1 is SEHNR and CDR2 is FQNEAQ in the germline V gene (reference sequence). The chain's CDR3 is CASSTGHGEKLFF. The CDR3 nucleotides are TGTGCCAGCAGTACGGGACATGGGGAAAAACTGTTTTTT. The full variable domain, completed using reference TRBV7-9 and TRBJ1-4, is DTGVSQNPRHKITKRGQNVTFRCDPISEHNRLYWYRQTLGQGPEFLTYFQNEAQLEKSRLLSDRFSAERPKGSFSTLEIQRTEQGDSAMYLCASSTGHGEKLFFGSGTQLSVL.

The chain combines TRBV4-3 with TRBJ2-7; maybe TRBD1 (5 bases). The germline V and J ends were trimmed by 1 base and 1 base, with 8 bases remaining between them. From germline, CDR1 is LGHNA and CDR2 YSLEER. The CDR3 covers 14 residues. The chain's CDR3 is CASSQGGGSYEQYF. As DNA, the CDR3 is TGCGCCAGCAGCCAAGGGGGCGGATCCTACGAGCAGTACTTC.

V gene TRBV6-5 combines with J gene TRBJ2-3; 8 nucleotides match TRBD2. In germline, CDR1 is MNHEY, CDR2 SVGAGI. With V trimmed by 2 bases and J by 7 bases, 8 bases remained unmatched. CDR3 size: 15 residues. DNA for the CDR3: TGTGCCAGCAGTTACGGAGCGGGGGTATCCTATACGCAGTATTTT. It yields the protein CASSYGAGVSYTQYF.

The chain is built from TRBV19 and TRBJ2-3; D ambiguous. The V gene lost 3 bases and the J gene lost 2 bases, with 9 bases spanning the gap. Germline CDR1 reads LNHDA; CDR2 reads SQIVND (reference sequence). This CDR3 spans 14 amino acids. CDR3 loop: CASSIRQFTDTQYF. The CDR3 region has the DNA TGTGCCAGTAGTATCAGGCAGTTCACAGATACGCAGTATTTT.